These T cell receptor beta chains were read from a single sample in a study of identical twins. MiXCR was run by TCRdb on the 5' RACE reads, yielding one entry per CDR3 protein. Here the sample spans 450,000 or so distinct CDR3 sequences, 13% to 15% being singletons. These data were likewise used in another study, on yellow fever vaccine responses in identical twins.

Sequenced material: CD4+ T cells sorted from blood. The source of these receptors is a woman younger than 30 in good health. Each CDR3 is given with its conserved first and last residue. The order of the fields is V gene, J gene, D gene, clone size, CDR3 protein, CDR3 DNA. D genes are given only for firm matches. Size tells how often a clone was seen (once, few, many) or the class of an expanded clone, and some rows leave it out.

V: TRBV10-1; J: TRBJ1-5; D: TRBD1; size: -; CDR3: CASIPESTGGRNQPQHF; DNA: TGCGCCAGCATCCCCGAATCGACAGGGGGAAGGAATCAGCCCCAGCATTTT
V: TRBV2; J: TRBJ1-6; D: -; size: few; CDR3: CASSAGVSPLHF; DNA: TGTGCCTCGTCGGCGGGGGTTTCACCCCTCCACTTT
V: TRBV20-1; J: TRBJ2-5; D: TRBD2; size: -; CDR3: CSASPRLAGVEETQYF; DNA: TGCAGTGCTAGTCCTCGACTAGCGGGAGTTGAAGAGACCCAGTACTTC
V: TRBV10-3; J: TRBJ2-7; D: -; size: -; CDR3: CAISESTRDRYEQYF; DNA: TGTGCCATCAGTGAGAGCACCCGGGACCGATACGAGCAGTACTTC
V: TRBV11-3; J: TRBJ2-1; D: TRBD1; size: -; CDR3: CASSSQQGTNEQFF; DNA: TGTGCCAGCAGCTCTCAACAGGGGACGAATGAGCAGTTCTTC
V: TRBV20-1; J: TRBJ2-7; D: TRBD2; size: few; CDR3: CSARGGSGGPRGEQYF; DNA: TGCAGTGCTAGAGGGGGGAGCGGGGGGCCGCGGGGCGAGCAGTACTTC
V: TRBV12-3/TRBV12-4; J: TRBJ1-5; D: TRBD1; size: few; CDR3: CASSWGQDSNQPQHF; DNA: TGTGCCAGCAGTTGGGGACAGGATAGCAATCAGCCCCAGCATTTT
V: TRBV19; J: TRBJ2-5; D: TRBD1; size: few; CDR3: CASSKTPGQGKETQYF; DNA: TGTGCCAGTAGTAAAACCCCGGGACAGGGGAAAGAGACCCAGTACTTC
V: TRBV4-3; J: TRBJ2-1; D: -; size: few; CDR3: CASSQDRTDRHSYNEQFF; DNA: TGCGCCAGCAGCCAAGATCGAACTGACAGACACTCCTACAATGAGCAGTTCTTC
V: TRBV14; J: TRBJ2-3; D: TRBD1; size: -; CDR3: CASSQDWTGSTDTQYF; DNA: TGTGCCAGCAGCCAAGATTGGACAGGGTCCACAGATACGCAGTATTTT
V: TRBV5-6; J: TRBJ1-6; D: TRBD1; size: -; CDR3: CASSEPGQGSPLHF; DNA: TGTGCCAGCAGCGAGCCGGGACAGGGATCACCCCTCCACTTT
V: TRBV6-5; J: TRBJ1-1; D: -; size: -; CDR3: CASSYSMGSGTEAFF; DNA: TGTGCCAGCAGTTACTCTATGGGGTCGGGGACTGAAGCTTTCTTT
V: TRBV2; J: TRBJ2-1; D: TRBD2; size: -; CDR3: CASSDWTSGRNEQFF; DNA: TGTGCCAGCAGTGACTGGACTAGCGGGAGGAATGAGCAGTTCTTC
V: TRBV6-5; J: TRBJ2-3; D: TRBD2; size: few; CDR3: CASSYGTSGRADTQYF; DNA: TGTGCCAGCAGTTACGGGACTAGCGGGAGGGCAGATACGCAGTATTTT
V: TRBV6-5; J: TRBJ1-1; D: -; size: few; CDR3: CASSYSWDTDTEAFF; DNA: TGTGCCAGCAGTTACTCTTGGGACACGGACACTGAAGCTTTCTTT
V: TRBV12-3/TRBV12-4; J: TRBJ1-3; D: -; size: many; CDR3: CASSQRTGNTIYF; DNA: TGTGCCAGCAGCCAACGGACCGGAAACACCATATATTTT
V: TRBV28; J: TRBJ1-2; D: -; size: few; CDR3: CASSLRGGGRYGYTF; DNA: TGTGCCAGCAGTTTACGAGGTGGGGGACGGTATGGCTACACCTTC
V: TRBV3-1; J: TRBJ2-5; D: -; size: few; CDR3: CASRLRTRGGLETQYF; DNA: TGTGCCAGCAGGCTCAGGACAAGGGGGGGCTTGGAGACCCAGTACTTC
V: TRBV29-1; J: TRBJ2-6; D: -; size: -; CDR3: CSANPSGANVLTF; DNA: TGCAGCGCCAACCCCTCTGGGGCCAACGTCCTGACTTTC
V: TRBV5-6; J: TRBJ2-1; D: -; size: few; CDR3: CASSRRDGVSNGQFF; DNA: TGTGCCAGCAGCCGCCGGGACGGAGTGTCGAATGGGCAGTTCTTC
V: TRBV7-9; J: TRBJ2-1; D: TRBD2; size: few; CDR3: CASSLGRTSGSDNEQFF; DNA: TGTGCCAGCAGCTTAGGTAGGACTAGCGGGAGCGACAATGAGCAGTTCTTC
V: TRBV30; J: TRBJ1-5; D: -; size: -; CDR3: CAWSVGGDQPQHF; DNA: TGTGCCTGGAGTGTCGGGGGTGACCAGCCCCAGCATTTT
V: TRBV6-5; J: TRBJ2-1; D: TRBD2; size: -; CDR3: CASSYSMRGAPDEQFF; DNA: TGTGCCAGCAGTTACTCGATGCGGGGGGCGCCGGATGAGCAGTTCTTC
V: TRBV5-1; J: TRBJ2-1; D: TRBD1; size: -; CDR3: CASSLVGGTGRNEQFF; DNA: TGCGCCAGCAGCTTGGTAGGCGGGACAGGGAGGAATGAGCAGTTCTTC